This TCR beta chain was recovered during a study of graft-versus-host responses after intestinal transplantation. Study-wide context: Every transplant recipient was induced with anti-thymocyte globulin, then maintained on tacrolimus and steroids for approximately three years. Whole-study findings and limits: In recipient marrow, GvH clones were found, and some appeared first in ileum or blood. An association linked early post-transplant HvG declines with peak circulating GvH clone levels.

The method was immunoSEQ multiplex PCR; TCRdb's version includes in-frame clones alone and lacks a portion of them. This table holds about 45,000 clones, 75% to 95% found once. From germline, CDR1 is LGHNA and CDR2 YNFKEQ. The CDR3 contains 15 residues. The J segment lost 9 bases and the V segment lost 4 bases, leaving 9 bases of the junction unmatched. Concerning this clone itself: Its matching antigen is unknown.

The receptor was derived from a human patient who received an intestinal transplant, so some T cells may come from the graft donor. This sequence joins TRBV4-2 and TRBJ1-6; the match to TRBD1 covers 7 bases. This material consisted of PBMCs, taken 524 days after transplant. The CDR3 DNA is TGTGCCAGCAGCCGGGGACAGCCAGATACTTCACCCCTCCACTTT. Translating gives CASSRGQPDTSPLHF.